This T cell receptor (beta chain) was found in a study of blood T cell repertoires in COVID-19. Study context: Nucleic acid was either cDNA or gDNA, and it came from T cells, B-cell-depleted T cells, or PBMCs.

The germline V gene has CDR1 MNHNS and CDR2 SASEGT. The CDR3 totals 16 residues. V lost 3 bases and J lost 7; bases outside the gene matches: 3. Original handling: It was from reference gene primer amplification that nucleated cell counts were estimated. Libraries were prepared by immunoSEQ multiplex PCR; TCRdb keeps only in-frame clonotypes and omits some of them. V and J calls and clone size are those listed in that table; D and trimming were worked out from the DNA. The sample records approximately 210,000 clones, around 80% being singletons. The genes are TRBV6-1 and TRBJ2-1; the match to TRBD2 covers 16 bases. Sequencing input: peripheral blood. The sequence derives from a woman aged 40 to 55 with acute or convalescent COVID-19. CDR3 nucleotide sequence: TGTGCCAGCAGTGATGGGACTAGCGGGAGGGGAAATGAGCAGTTCTTC. Translation gives CASSDGTSGRGNEQFF.